These 4 T cell receptor beta chains were all obtained from the same sample, sequenced in a study of T-cell reconstitution after alpha-beta-depleted transplantation in children. Library preparation (for TCRbeta) was performed with unique molecular identifiers. TCRdb redid the calling of the PCR reads with MiXCR, one entry per CDR3 protein. The sample consists of 440,000 or so distinct CDR3 sequences, approximately 41% of them appearing once. This sample comprised PBMCs, obtained before TCRalphabeta/CD19-depleted stem cell transplant. These receptors came from a girl aged 2 to 10 with aplastic anemia, due to receive a stem cell transplant.

This sequence joins TRBV6-5 and TRBJ1-1; D is undetermined. The CDR3 has 15 amino acids. Trimming took off 0 bases at V and 0 bases at J, with 8 bases between the two ends. The V gene's germline CDR1 is MNHEY and CDR2 SVGAGI. CDR3 sequence (DNA): TGTGCCAGCAGTTACTCGAGGGCAATGAACACTGAAGCTTTCTTT. It codes for CASSYSRAMNTEAFF.

In its sample, this clonotype was seen many times. The chain recombines TRBV7-9 with TRBJ2-7, with D possibly matching TRBD1 (5 bases). The CDR3 runs to 15 residues. Trimming pared 4 bases from V and 4 bases from J, leaving 17 bases between. The germline V gene encodes CDR1 SEHNR and CDR2 FQNEAQ (reference sequence). The CDR3 nucleotides read TGTGCCAGCAGCTCCCAACCCCCCAGGGCTTACGAGCAGTACTTC. Residues: CASSSQPPRAYEQYF. The complete variable domain, with remaining parts taken from reference TRBV7-9 and TRBJ2-7, reads DTGVSQNPRHKITKRGQNVTFRCDPISEHNRLYWYRQTLGQGPEFLTYFQNEAQLEKSRLLSDRFSAERPKGSFSTLEIQRTEQGDSAMYLCASSSQPPRAYEQYFGPGTRLTVT.

This clonotype was recorded at least ten times. This sequence joins TRBV3-1 and TRBJ1-1; tentatively, D is TRBD1 (5 bases). Germline CDR1 LGHDT, CDR2 YNNKEL (reference sequence). There are 15 residues in the CDR3. The V end lost 4 bases, the J end lost 0 bases, and 12 bases lay between the germline ends. The chain's CDR3 is CASSLKGLMNTEAFF. The CDR3 DNA is TGTGCCAGCAGCCTGAAGGGACTAATGAACACTGAAGCTTTCTTT.

The chain has TRBV28 and TRBJ2-1; no definite D call. The CDR3 has 12 residues. Germline V gene data show CDR1 as MDHEN and CDR2 as SYDVKM. Trimming shortened V by 7 bases and J by 8 bases, and 12 bases separated the two germline ends. The chain's CDR3 is CASKGIVDEQFF. The CDR3 region has the DNA TGTGCCAGCAAGGGTATTGTCGATGAGCAGTTCTTC. The variable domain in full, completed from reference TRBV28 and TRBJ2-1, reads DVKVTQSSRYLVKRTGEKVFLECVQDMDHENMFWYRQDPGLGLRLIYFSYDVKMKEKGDIPEGYSVSREKKERFSLILESASTNQTSMYLCASKGIVDEQFFGPGTRLTVL.